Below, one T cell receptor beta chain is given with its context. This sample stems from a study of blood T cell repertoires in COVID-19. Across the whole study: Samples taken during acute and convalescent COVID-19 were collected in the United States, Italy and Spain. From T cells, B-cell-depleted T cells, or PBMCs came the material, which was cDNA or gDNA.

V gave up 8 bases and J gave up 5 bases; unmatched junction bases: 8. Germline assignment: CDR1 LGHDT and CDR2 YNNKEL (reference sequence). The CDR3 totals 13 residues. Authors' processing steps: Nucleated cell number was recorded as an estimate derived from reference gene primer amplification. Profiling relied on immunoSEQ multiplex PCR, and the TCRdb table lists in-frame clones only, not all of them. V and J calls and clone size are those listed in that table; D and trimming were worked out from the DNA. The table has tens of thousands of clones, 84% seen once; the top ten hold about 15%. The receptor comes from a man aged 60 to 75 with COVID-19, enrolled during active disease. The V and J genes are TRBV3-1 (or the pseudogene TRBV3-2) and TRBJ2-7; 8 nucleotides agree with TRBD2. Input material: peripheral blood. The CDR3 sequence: CASGERERDEQYF. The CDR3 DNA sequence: TGTGCCAGCGGGGAGCGGGAGCGCGACGAGCAGTACTTC.